This T cell receptor beta chain was sequenced for a study of T cells in Graves' hyperthyroidism and ophthalmopathy. Study background: Peripheral blood was drawn at first diagnosis, prior to all treatment.

Study-wide findings and caveats: Ophthalmopathy could be told apart from stable hyperthyroidism with a 13 V-J model. Most clonotypes expanded in thyroid above 0.001 were likewise present in blood. Ophthalmopathy prediction by the model preceded onset by a median about 6.8 months.

In germline, CDR1 is SEHNR, CDR2 FQNEAQ (reference sequence). The CDR3 is 13 amino acids. The V segment lost 5 bases and the J segment 8 bases; nucleotides outside the gene matches: 3. Amplified regions were TCR beta CDR3 sequences from RNA transcripts. HTBI primers drove first-round RT-PCR of the TCR CDR3. TCRdb reprocessed the multiplex PCR reads via MiXCR and lists one record per CDR3 protein. The data show 500,000 to 700,000 distinct CDR3 sequences, with over 15% seen just once and around a sixth held by the top ten. This clonotype turned up a few times. No antigen is known for it. Sequenced input: blood. The V and J genes are TRBV7-9 and TRBJ2-4; 10 bases line up with TRBD1. The clonotype was recovered from a woman between 18 and 29 years old with Graves' hyperthyroidism. CDR3 bases: TGTGCCAGCAGCAAGACAGGGGGCGACATTCAGTACTTC. Translating it yields CASSKTGGDIQYF. The full variable domain, in which reference TRBV7-9 and TRBJ2-4 provide the parts outside the CDR3, is DTGVSQNPRHKITKRGQNVTFRCDPISEHNRLYWYRQTLGQGPEFLTYFQNEAQLEKSRLLSDRFSAERPKGSFSTLEIQRTEQGDSAMYLCASSKTGGDIQYFGAGTRLSVL.